What follows are 11 T cell receptor beta chains derived from one specimen sequenced in a study of control samples from healthy donors and cancer patients. Repertoires were generated with immunoSEQ multiplex PCR, while TCRdb's copy carries only in-frame clones and drops some. The profile shows 150,000 to 200,000 clones, 91% of them singletons. Sequenced sample: blood. The receptor source for this set is a woman under 40 in good health.

Comment on this clone: This CDR3 is also generated by other DNA sequences in the sample. The rearrangement joins TRBV11-3 to TRBJ2-7; D possibly corresponds to TRBD2 (6 bases). Per germline, CDR1 SGHNT and CDR2 YENEEA. The V gene lost 1 base and the J gene lost 0 bases, with 7 bases spanning the gap. This CDR3 spans 14 amino acids. The CDR3 DNA reads as TGTGCCAGCAGCTTAGCCGGGAGCTCCTACGAGCAGTACTTC. Translating gives CASSLAGSSYEQYF.

This chain joins TRBV24-1 and TRBJ2-1; TRBD2 agrees at 14 bases. The CDR3 runs 19 residues. The ends lost 9 bases at V and 1 base at J; junction bases unmatched: 13. Germline lookup yields CDR1 KGHDR and CDR2 SFDVKD. The CDR3 sequence is CATSTAPGLAGVSYNEQFF. CDR3 DNA: TGTGCCACCTCGACAGCCCCGGGACTAGCGGGAGTGTCCTACAATGAGCAGTTCTTC.

The V and J genes are TRBV12-3 or TRBV12-4 and TRBJ2-1; D possibly matches TRBD1 or TRBD2 (5 bases each). The CDR3 has 13 amino acids. Deletions cut 5 bases from V and 2 bases from J, with 7 bases between. CDR3 bases: TGTGCCAGCAGTAGGGACGCCTACAATGAGCAGTTCTTC. Amino acid sequence: CASSRDAYNEQFF.

This clone appeared a single time. V gene TRBV15 combines with J gene TRBJ2-3; 8 nucleotides match TRBD2. Germline loops: CDR1 LNHNV, CDR2 YYDKDF (reference sequence). V shed 3 bases, J shed 3 bases, and the junction held 8 bases outside the gene matches. CDR3 size: 16 residues. This CDR3 reads CATSSTPGLGTDTQYF. Written as DNA, the CDR3 is TGTGCCACCAGCAGCACCCCGGGACTAGGGACAGATACGCAGTATTTT. The full variable domain, in which reference TRBV15 and TRBJ2-3 provide the parts outside the CDR3, is DAMVIQNPRYQVTQFGKPVTLSCSQTLNHNVMYWYQQKSSQAPKLLFHYYDKDFNNEADTPDNFQSRRPNTSFCFLDIRSPGLGDTAMYLCATSSTPGLGTDTQYFGPGTRLTVL.

The rearrangement uses TRBV5-1 and TRBJ2-5, with 9 bases identical to TRBD2. The CDR3 loop spans 14 amino acids. V lost 4 bases, J lost 3 bases, and 4 bases stayed unmatched. CDR1 is SGHRS and CDR2 is YFSETQ in the germline V gene. CDR3 protein: CASSKLAGEETQYF. In DNA form, the CDR3 reads TGCGCCAGCAGCAAATTAGCGGGGGAAGAGACCCAGTACTTC.

The chain links TRBV30 to TRBJ1-6, with 10 bases that match TRBD1. The CDR3 totals 14 residues. V shed 3 bases, J shed 8 bases, and the junction held 4 bases outside the gene matches. Germline lookup yields CDR1 GTSNPN and CDR2 SVGIG (reference sequence). The CDR3 bases are TGTGCCTGGAGGGGACAGGGGCGGGATTCACCCCTCCACTTT. Translating it yields CAWRGQGRDSPLHF.

This clone occurred once. Compared with germline, one end of the junction differs, possibly owing to a read error. This sequence joins TRBV18 and TRBJ2-2; the D gene could be TRBD1 or TRBD2 (5 bases each). CDR3 length equals 13 residues. Looked up from germline, CDR1 is KGHSH and CDR2 is LQKENI. DNA for the CDR3: TGTGCCAGCTCACCACCGAGTACCGGGGCGCTGTTTTTT. Amino acid sequence: CASSPPSTGALFF.

V and J are TRBV11-3 and TRBJ1-5; D not certain. V dropped 9 bases and J dropped 5 bases, with 8 bases sitting between them. The CDR3 consists of 11 residues. From germline, CDR1 is SGHNT and CDR2 YENEEA. The CDR3 is CARDVDQPQHF. CDR3 DNA: TGTGCCAGGGACGTTGATCAGCCCCAGCATTTT.

V usage is TRBV21-1 and J usage is TRBJ2-2; the D segment call TRBD2 is taken from the table without a DNA check. TRBV21-1 counts as a pseudogene. This CDR3 region has 17 residues. CDR3 DNA sequence: TGTGCCAGCAGCAAACTAGCGGGAGGGCCGATCACCGGGGAGCTGTTTTTT. The encoded protein is CASSKLAGGPITGELFF.

The V call is TRBV2, the J call TRBJ2-2; no reliable D call. In germline, CDR1 is SNHLY, CDR2 FYNNEI. The CDR3 covers 14 residues. V was clipped by 6 bases and J by 2 bases, with 10 bases between them. The CDR3: CASRGNGNTGELFF. The CDR3 region has the DNA TGTGCCAGCAGGGGTAACGGTAACACCGGGGAGCTGTTTTTT.

This chain uses TRBV10-2 with TRBJ2-3, with 14 nucleotides matching TRBD2. J was trimmed by 4 bases and V by 6 bases; bases with no gene match: 0. The CDR3 contains 14 residues. Germline-derived CDR1 and CDR2 are WSHSY and SAAADI. The DNA for the CDR3 is TGCGCCAGCAGGACTAGCGGGGGGGCAGATACGCAGTATTTT. It specifies CASRTSGGADTQYF.